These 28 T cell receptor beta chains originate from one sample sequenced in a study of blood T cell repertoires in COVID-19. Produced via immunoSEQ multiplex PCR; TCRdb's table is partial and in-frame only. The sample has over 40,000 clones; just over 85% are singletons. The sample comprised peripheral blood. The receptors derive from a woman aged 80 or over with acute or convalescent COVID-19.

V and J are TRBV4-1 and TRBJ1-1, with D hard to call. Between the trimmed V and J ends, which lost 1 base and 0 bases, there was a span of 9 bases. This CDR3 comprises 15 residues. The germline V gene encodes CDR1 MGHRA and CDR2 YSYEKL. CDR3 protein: CASSQAQQMNTEAFF. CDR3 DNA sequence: TGCGCCAGCAGCCAAGCCCAACAGATGAACACTGAAGCTTTCTTT.

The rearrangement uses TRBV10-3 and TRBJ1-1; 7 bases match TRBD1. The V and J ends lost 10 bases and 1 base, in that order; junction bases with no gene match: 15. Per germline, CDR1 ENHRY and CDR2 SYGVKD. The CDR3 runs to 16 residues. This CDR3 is CATRPQTGTGNTEAFF. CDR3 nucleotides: TGTGCCACCCGCCCCCAGACAGGGACGGGGAACACTGAAGCTTTCTTT.

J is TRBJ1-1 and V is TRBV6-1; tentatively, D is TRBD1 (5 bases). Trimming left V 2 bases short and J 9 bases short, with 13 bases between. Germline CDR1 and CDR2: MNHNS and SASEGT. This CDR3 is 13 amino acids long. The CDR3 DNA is TGTGCCAGCAGTGAACAAGGGCGGGGGAAAGCTTTCTTT. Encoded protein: CASSEQGRGKAFF.

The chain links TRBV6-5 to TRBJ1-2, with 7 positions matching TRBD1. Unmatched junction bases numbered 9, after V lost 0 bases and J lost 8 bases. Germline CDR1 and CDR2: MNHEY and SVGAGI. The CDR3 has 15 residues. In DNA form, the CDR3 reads TGTGCCAGCAGTTACTCGTTCCGACAGGGCTGGGGCTACACCTTC. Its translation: CASSYSFRQGWGYTF.

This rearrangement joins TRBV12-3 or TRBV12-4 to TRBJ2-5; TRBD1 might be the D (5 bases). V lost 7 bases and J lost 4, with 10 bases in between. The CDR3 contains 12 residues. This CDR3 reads CASKGQGETQYF. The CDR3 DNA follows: TGTGCCAGCAAAGGACAAGGAGAGACCCAGTACTTC.

The CDR3, as DNA: TGTGCCAGCTCACCATTCGGAGAGCCGTATGGCTACACCTTC. Its translation is CASSPFGEPYGYTF. The chain carries TRBV18 and TRBJ1-2; D not certain. This CDR3 has 14 residues. V lost 2 bases and J lost 5, with 12 bases in between. Germline-derived CDR1 and CDR2 are KGHSH and LQKENI.

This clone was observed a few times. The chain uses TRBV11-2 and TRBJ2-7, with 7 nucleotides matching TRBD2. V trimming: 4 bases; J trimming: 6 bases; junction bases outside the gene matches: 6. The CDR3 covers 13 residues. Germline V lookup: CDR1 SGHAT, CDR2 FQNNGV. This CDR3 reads CASSSPGLLEQYF. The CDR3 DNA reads TGTGCCAGCAGCTCTCCGGGACTACTCGAGCAGTACTTC.

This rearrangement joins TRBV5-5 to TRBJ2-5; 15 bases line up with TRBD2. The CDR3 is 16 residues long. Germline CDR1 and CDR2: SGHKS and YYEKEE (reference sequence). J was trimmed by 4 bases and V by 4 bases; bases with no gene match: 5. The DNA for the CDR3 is TGTGCCAGCAGCCGGGGACTAGCGGGGGGAGGAGAGACCCAGTACTTC. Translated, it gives CASSRGLAGGGETQYF.

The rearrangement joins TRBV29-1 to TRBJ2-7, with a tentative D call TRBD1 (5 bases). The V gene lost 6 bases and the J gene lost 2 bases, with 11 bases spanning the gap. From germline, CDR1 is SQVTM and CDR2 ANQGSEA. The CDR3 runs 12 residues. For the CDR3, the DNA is TGCAGCGTGTTGACAGCAACCTACGAGCAGTACTTC. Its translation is CSVLTATYEQYF.

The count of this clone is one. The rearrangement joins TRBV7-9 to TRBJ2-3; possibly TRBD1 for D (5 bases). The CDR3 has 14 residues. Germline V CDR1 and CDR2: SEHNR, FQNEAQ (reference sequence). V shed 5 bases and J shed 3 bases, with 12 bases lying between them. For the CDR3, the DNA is TGTGCCAGCAGCCTGGACACAGTAACAGATACGCAGTATTTT. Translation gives CASSLDTVTDTQYF.

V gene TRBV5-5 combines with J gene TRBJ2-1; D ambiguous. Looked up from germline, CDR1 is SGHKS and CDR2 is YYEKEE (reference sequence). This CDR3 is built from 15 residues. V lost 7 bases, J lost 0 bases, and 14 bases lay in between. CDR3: CASESSLRSYNEQFF. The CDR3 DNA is TGTGCCAGCGAGAGTAGTTTGCGCTCCTACAATGAGCAGTTCTTC.

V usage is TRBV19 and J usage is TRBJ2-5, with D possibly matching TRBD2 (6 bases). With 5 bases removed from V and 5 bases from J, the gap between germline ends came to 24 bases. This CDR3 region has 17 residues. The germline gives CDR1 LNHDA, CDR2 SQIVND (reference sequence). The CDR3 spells CASSVRTGTGRMETQYF. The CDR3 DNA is TGTGCCAGTAGTGTTAGAACCGGGACGGGGAGGATGGAGACCCAGTACTTC.

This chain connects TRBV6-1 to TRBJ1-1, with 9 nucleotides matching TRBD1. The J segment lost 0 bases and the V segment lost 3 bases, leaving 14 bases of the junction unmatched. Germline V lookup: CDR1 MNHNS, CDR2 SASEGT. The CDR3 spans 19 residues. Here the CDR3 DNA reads TGTGCCAGCAGTGAGGTTTGGCCGAGGACAGGGGTAATGAACACTGAAGCTTTCTTT. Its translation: CASSEVWPRTGVMNTEAFF.

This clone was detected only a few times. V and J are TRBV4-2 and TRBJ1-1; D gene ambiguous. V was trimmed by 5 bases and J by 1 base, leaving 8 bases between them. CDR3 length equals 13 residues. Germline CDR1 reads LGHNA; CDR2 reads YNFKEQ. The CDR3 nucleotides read TGTGCCAGCAGCGCGTCGGGGAACACTGAAGCTTTCTTT. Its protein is CASSASGNTEAFF.

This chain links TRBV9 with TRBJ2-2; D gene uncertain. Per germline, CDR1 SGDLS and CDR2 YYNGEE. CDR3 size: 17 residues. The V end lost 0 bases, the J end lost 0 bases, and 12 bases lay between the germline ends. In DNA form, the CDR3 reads TGTGCCAGCAGCGTAGCTAGATCGAGGACGAACACCGGGGAGCTGTTTTTT. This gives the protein CASSVARSRTNTGELFF.

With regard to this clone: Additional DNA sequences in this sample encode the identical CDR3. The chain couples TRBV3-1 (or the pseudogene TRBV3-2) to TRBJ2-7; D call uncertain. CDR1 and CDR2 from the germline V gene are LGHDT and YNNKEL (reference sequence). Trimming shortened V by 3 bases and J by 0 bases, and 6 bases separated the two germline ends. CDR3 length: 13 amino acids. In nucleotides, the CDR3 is TGTGCCAGCAGCCAGGTTAGCTCCTACGAGCAGTACTTC. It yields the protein CASSQVSSYEQYF.

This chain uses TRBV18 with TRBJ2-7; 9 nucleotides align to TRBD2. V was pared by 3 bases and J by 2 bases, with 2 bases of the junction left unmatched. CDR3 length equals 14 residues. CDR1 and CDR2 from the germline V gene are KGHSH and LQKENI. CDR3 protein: CASSPTSGPYEQYF. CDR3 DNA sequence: TGTGCCAGCTCACCGACTAGCGGCCCCTACGAGCAGTACTTC.

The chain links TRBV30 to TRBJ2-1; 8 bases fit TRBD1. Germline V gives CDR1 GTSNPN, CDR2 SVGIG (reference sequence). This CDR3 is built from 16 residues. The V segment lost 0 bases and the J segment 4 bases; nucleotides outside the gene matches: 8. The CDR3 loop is CAWSVRGRGRYNEQFF. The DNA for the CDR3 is TGTGCCTGGAGTGTACGGGGCAGGGGGCGATACAATGAGCAGTTCTTC.

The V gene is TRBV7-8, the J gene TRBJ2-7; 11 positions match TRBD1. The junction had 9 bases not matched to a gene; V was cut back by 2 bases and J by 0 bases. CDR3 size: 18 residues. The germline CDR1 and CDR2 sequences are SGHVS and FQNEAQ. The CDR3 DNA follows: TGTGCCAGCAGCTTAAAGATAGGACAGGGGGCGGTCTCCTACGAGCAGTACTTC. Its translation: CASSLKIGQGAVSYEQYF.

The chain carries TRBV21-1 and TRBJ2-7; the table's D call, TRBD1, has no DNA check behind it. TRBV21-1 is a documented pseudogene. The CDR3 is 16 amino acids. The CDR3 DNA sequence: TGTGCCAGCAGCAAAGCGCTTTACAGGGGGGCCTACGAGCAGTACTTC. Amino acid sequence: CASSKALYRGAYEQYF.

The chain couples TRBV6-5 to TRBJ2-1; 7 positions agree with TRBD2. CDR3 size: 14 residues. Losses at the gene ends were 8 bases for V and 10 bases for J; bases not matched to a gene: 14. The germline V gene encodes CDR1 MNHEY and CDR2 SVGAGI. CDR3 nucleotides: TGTGCCAGCCGGGGGGACGAGACCCTAGGAGAGCAGTTCTTC. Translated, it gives CASRGDETLGEQFF.

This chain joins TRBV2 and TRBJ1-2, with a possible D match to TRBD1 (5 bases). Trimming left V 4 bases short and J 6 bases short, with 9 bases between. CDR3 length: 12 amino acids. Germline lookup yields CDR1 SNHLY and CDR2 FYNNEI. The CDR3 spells CASSAGNNGYTF. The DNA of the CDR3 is TGTGCCAGCAGTGCAGGGAACAATGGCTACACCTTC.

The CDR3 bases are TGTGCCAGCAACATGGACAGGGTGGTCACTGAAGCTTTCTTT. This sequence encodes CASNMDRVVTEAFF. The chain is built from TRBV11-1 and TRBJ1-1, with TRBD1 matching 8 bases. The germline CDR1 and CDR2 sequences are SGHAT and FQDESV (reference sequence). This CDR3 has 14 residues. After removal of 7 bases from V and 4 bases from J, the junction contained 8 bases not matched to a gene. The full variable domain, completed using reference TRBV11-1 and TRBJ1-1, is EAEVAQSPRYKITEKSQAVAFWCDPISGHATLYWYRQILGQGPELLVQFQDESVVDDSQLPKDRFSAERLKGVDSTLKIQPAELGDSAMYLCASNMDRVVTEAFFGQGTRLTVV.

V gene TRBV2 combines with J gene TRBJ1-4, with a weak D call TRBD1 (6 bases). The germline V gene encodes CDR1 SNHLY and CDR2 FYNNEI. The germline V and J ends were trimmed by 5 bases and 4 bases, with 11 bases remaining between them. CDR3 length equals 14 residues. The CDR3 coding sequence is TGTGCCAGCAGTCCAGGGGCGGTTAATGAAAAACTGTTTTTT. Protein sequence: CASSPGAVNEKLFF.

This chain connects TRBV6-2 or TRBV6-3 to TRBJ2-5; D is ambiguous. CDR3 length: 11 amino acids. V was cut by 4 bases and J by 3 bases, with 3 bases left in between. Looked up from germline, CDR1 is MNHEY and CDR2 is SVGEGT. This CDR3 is CASSSKETQYF. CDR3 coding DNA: TGTGCCAGCAGTTCCAAAGAGACCCAGTACTTC.

CDR3 region: CASSQDQAPDTQYF. CDR3 bases: TGCGCCAGCAGCCAAGACCAAGCCCCAGATACGCAGTATTTT. The J gene is TRBJ2-3, the V gene TRBV4-1; D gene ambiguous. Germline CDR1 reads MGHRA; CDR2 reads YSYEKL. This CDR3 region has 14 residues. With 0 bases removed from V and 4 bases from J, the gap between germline ends came to 8 bases.

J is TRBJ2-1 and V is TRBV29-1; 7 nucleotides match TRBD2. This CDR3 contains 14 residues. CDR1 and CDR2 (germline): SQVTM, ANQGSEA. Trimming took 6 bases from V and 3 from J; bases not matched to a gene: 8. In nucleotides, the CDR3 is TGCAGCGTCCAGGGAGGGGAAGGCTACAATGAGCAGTTCTTC. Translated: CSVQGGEGYNEQFF.

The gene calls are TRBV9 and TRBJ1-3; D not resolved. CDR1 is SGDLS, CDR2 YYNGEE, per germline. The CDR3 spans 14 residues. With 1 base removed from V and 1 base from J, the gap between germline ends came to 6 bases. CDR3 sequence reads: CASSVQDSGNTIYF. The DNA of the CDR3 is TGTGCCAGCAGCGTACAGGATTCTGGAAACACCATATATTTT.